This T cell receptor (beta chain) stems from a study of CD8+CD57+ T cells in acquired aplastic anemia. At the level of the study: Quantities of DNA derived from sorted CD4+ and CD8+ cells averaged about 3.2 ug.

CDR1 and CDR2 (germline): MNHNY, SVGAGI (reference sequence). With V trimmed by 8 bases and J by 6 bases, 9 bases remained unmatched. The CDR3 covers 13 residues. Genomic DNA templated the TCR beta VDJ and CDR3 profiling. TCRdb ran MiXCR on the reads and lists one entry per CDR3 protein. The sample has 250,000 to 300,000 distinct CDR3 sequences; approximately 55% are singletons. Overall study findings and caveats: Significant differences in CD8+ Simpson's diversity were not observed between patients and controls. Patients and controls were found to share twenty-nine CD8+ CDR3 sequences.

Remarks on this clonotype: Its antigen is not known.

The V call is TRBV6-6, the J call TRBJ1-1; TRBD1 aligns across 7 bases. The receptor was isolated from a human donor with severe aplastic anemia or a healthy control (not recorded which). The sequenced sample consisted of sorted CD4+, CD8+, or CD8+CD57+ T cells (not recorded which) from PBMCs. The CDR3 spells CASARDSYAEAFF. CDR3 nucleotide sequence: TGTGCCAGCGCGAGGGACAGTTATGCTGAAGCTTTCTTT.